This T cell receptor beta chain was recovered during a study of human T cells and chemical hapten exposure. Whole-study results and caveats: After DPC sensitization, TCRs above 1 in 1000 frequency showed no change.

TCRdb re-derived calls from the 5' RACE reads in MiXCR, one entry per CDR3 protein. The profile shows 110,000 or so distinct CDR3 sequences, around 20% of them singletons. This clonotype was detected many times. Its antigen is still unknown. Whole blood that had not been fractionated was the source of extracted total RNA. The V gene lost 1 base and the J gene lost 3 bases, with 6 bases spanning the gap. Germline CDR1 reads MNHEY; CDR2 reads SMNVEV (reference sequence). This CDR3 is built from 13 residues. This chain links TRBV27 with TRBJ2-5; maybe TRBD1 (5 bases). The clonotype originates from a human donor in good health. The CDR3: CASSLLGEETQYF. Here the CDR3 DNA reads TGTGCCAGCAGTTTATTAGGGGAAGAGACCCAGTACTTC.